Listed here are 24 T cell receptor beta chains from one sample, sequenced in a study of beta chain features in type 1 diabetes. The whole isolated RNA underwent reverse transcription, so sequencing captured expressed TCRB transcripts. Assay: immunoSEQ multiplex PCR; the TCRdb copy retains only in-frame clones and omits some. The table shows roughly 150,000 clones, with almost 65% occurring only once. Overall study findings and caveats: For Type 1 diabetes patients, all four CD4+ subsets carried TCRB CDR3s that were moderately but significantly shorter.

No antigens are known for them. Sequencing used naive CD4+ T cells from blood. All receptors derive from a man in his thirties or forties with type 1 diabetes.

Comment on this clone: At the DNA level, this CDR3 is encoded by other sequences in the same sample as well. In DNA form, the CDR3 reads TGCAGCGTCGGGGGGGCCCAAAACATTCAGTACTTC. This codes for CSVGGAQNIQYF. The chain employs TRBV29-1 and TRBJ2-4; 8 bases are a match to TRBD2. Germline-derived CDR1 and CDR2 are SQVTM and ANQGSEA. The CDR3 runs 12 residues. J was trimmed by 5 bases and V by 6 bases; bases with no gene match: 3.

The chain links TRBV29-1 to TRBJ1-4, with a weak D call TRBD1 (6 bases). V was cut by 6 bases and J by 3 bases, with 11 bases left in between. This CDR3 has 13 amino acids. Per germline, CDR1 SQVTM and CDR2 ANQGSEA. The DNA of the CDR3 is TGCAGCGTACCAGGGGCCCCTAATGAAAAACTGTTTTTT. Protein sequence: CSVPGAPNEKLFF.

The V gene is TRBV25-1, the J gene TRBJ2-3; possible D gene TRBD1, 6 bases. Germline V gives CDR1 MGHDK, CDR2 SYGVNS. With 3 bases removed from V and 0 bases from J, the gap between germline ends came to 10 bases. The CDR3 has 15 residues. This CDR3 reads CASSDADSSTDTQYF. The CDR3 region has the DNA TGTGCCAGCAGTGATGCGGACAGTAGCACAGATACGCAGTATTTT.

The chain recombines TRBV29-1 with TRBJ1-2; D call uncertain. V lost 4 bases and J 1 base, leaving 13 bases between the germline ends. Germline CDR1 SQVTM, CDR2 ANQGSEA. The CDR3 extends over 14 amino acids. The CDR3 here is CSVGEPNDNYGYTF. The DNA for the CDR3 is TGCAGCGTTGGGGAGCCCAATGATAACTATGGCTACACCTTC. The whole variable domain, remainder taken from reference TRBV29-1 and TRBJ1-2, is SAVISQKPSRDICQRGTSLTIQCQVDSQVTMMFWYRQQPGQSLTLIATANQGSEATYESGFVIDKFPISRPNLTFSTLTVSNMSPEDSSIYLCSVGEPNDNYGYTFGSGTRLTVV.

The chain links TRBV15 to TRBJ2-6; 7 nucleotides align to TRBD1. Germline V CDR1 and CDR2: LNHNV, YYDKDF (reference sequence). Unmatched junction bases numbered 4, after V lost 1 base and J lost 4 bases. CDR3 length: 16 amino acids. CDR3 nucleotides: TGTGCCACCAGCAGAGTTGGACAGGCCGGGGCCAACGTCCTGACTTTC. As protein: CATSRVGQAGANVLTF.

This clone was counted between two and nine times. The V gene is TRBV29-1, the J gene TRBJ2-7; D not resolved. The V end was cut by 4 bases, the J end by 4 bases, with 5 bases between. CDR3 length: 10 residues. CDR1 is SQVTM and CDR2 is ANQGSEA in the germline V gene. This CDR3 is CSVVEYEQYF. CDR3 nucleotides: TGCAGCGTTGTAGAGTACGAGCAGTACTTC.

This chain connects TRBV25-1 to TRBJ1-2; no firm D call. The germline gives CDR1 MGHDK, CDR2 SYGVNS. This CDR3 region has 13 residues. V was shortened by 5 bases and J by 5 bases, with 12 bases between the two germline ends. The CDR3 DNA sequence: TGTGCCAGCAGTTTCCGTCAGGATTATGGCTACACCTTC. Encoded protein: CASSFRQDYGYTF.

The rearrangement joins TRBV7-2 to TRBJ2-7; 7 bases line up with TRBD2. From germline, CDR1 is SGHTA and CDR2 FQGNSA. The CDR3 sequence is 15 residues long. The V segment lost 2 bases and the J segment 2 bases; nucleotides outside the gene matches: 6. CDR3 sequence reads: CASSLRAGPAYEQYF. The CDR3 coding sequence is TGTGCCAGCAGCTTACGAGCGGGGCCCGCCTACGAGCAGTACTTC.

This clone was observed a few times. The chain uses TRBV30 and TRBJ2-3; 10 bases are a match to TRBD2. The junction had 8 bases not matched to a gene; V was cut back by 2 bases and J by 3 bases. CDR1 GTSNPN and CDR2 SVGIG come from the germline V gene (reference sequence). The CDR3 spans 16 residues. The chain's CDR3 is CAWSPTRLAGTDTQYF. The CDR3 coding sequence is TGTGCCTGGAGTCCCACCCGACTAGCGGGTACAGATACGCAGTATTTT. The full variable domain, in which reference TRBV30 and TRBJ2-3 provide the parts outside the CDR3, is SQTIHQWPATLVQPVGSPLSLECTVEGTSNPNLYWYRQAAGRGLQLLFYSVGIGQISSEVPQNLSASRPQDRQFILSSKKLLLSDSGFYLCAWSPTRLAGTDTQYFGPGTRLTVL.

This clone has only a few counts. This chain connects TRBV29-1 to TRBJ2-7, with D unresolved. V was shortened by 3 bases and J by 0 bases, with 3 bases between the two germline ends. The CDR3 sequence is 11 residues long. CDR1 is SQVTM and CDR2 is ANQGSEA in the germline V gene. This CDR3 reads CSVERSYEQYF. The CDR3 DNA follows: TGCAGCGTTGAGCGCTCCTACGAGCAGTACTTC.

This sequence joins TRBV5-1 and TRBJ2-3; D call uncertain. Trimming removed 0 bases from V and 4 bases from J, with 12 bases in between. Germline V gene lookup returns CDR1 SGHRS and CDR2 YFSETQ. This CDR3 comprises 15 residues. DNA of the CDR3: TGCGCCAGCAGCTTGGAATGGGAATGGCCAGATACGCAGTATTTT. Protein: CASSLEWEWPDTQYF.

The rearrangement uses TRBV30 and TRBJ1-1; TRBD1 matches at 7 bases. The length of the CDR3 is 14 residues. With V trimmed by 4 bases and J by 0 bases, 5 bases remained unmatched. Germline V gives CDR1 GTSNPN, CDR2 SVGIG (reference sequence). The CDR3 loop reads CAWTGGLMNTEAFF. CDR3 in DNA: TGTGCCTGGACAGGGGGACTTATGAACACTGAAGCTTTCTTT.

The chain is built from TRBV5-4 and TRBJ1-4, with a weak D call TRBD1 (5 bases). V was trimmed by 4 bases and J by 7 bases, leaving 14 bases between them. The CDR3 has 14 residues. Germline V CDR1 and CDR2: SGHNT, YYREEE (reference sequence). This chain's CDR3 is CASSVGAGTEKLFF. The DNA for the CDR3 is TGTGCCAGCAGCGTCGGTGCTGGGACTGAAAAACTGTTTTTT. Full variable domain (outside the CDR3, taken from reference TRBV5-4 and TRBJ1-4): ETGVTQSPTHLIKTRGQQVTLRCSSQSGHNTVSWYQQALGQGPQFIFQYYREEENGRGNFPPRFSGLQFPNYSSELNVNALELDDSALYLCASSVGAGTEKLFFGSGTQLSVL.

The sample holds a few counts of this clone. This chain uses TRBV30 with TRBJ2-4; no reliable D call. The ends were cut back, 0 bases at V and 0 bases at J, with 18 bases in the middle. The germline CDR1 and CDR2 sequences are GTSNPN and SVGIG (reference sequence). The CDR3 covers 18 residues. CDR3 residues: CAWSVHNWAALAKNIQYF. As DNA, the CDR3 is TGTGCCTGGAGTGTACATAACTGGGCAGCGCTAGCCAAAAACATTCAGTACTTC.

This clone was seen a handful of times. V is TRBV20-1 and J is TRBJ2-1; D tentatively fits TRBD1 or TRBD2 (5 bases each). Germline V gene sequence: CDR1 DFQATT, CDR2 SNEGSKA (reference sequence). The ends were cut back, 4 bases at V and 12 bases at J, with 10 bases in the middle. CDR3 size: 10 residues. The DNA for the CDR3 is TGCAGTGCTATACGGGGCCTGCAGTTCTTC. This translates into CSAIRGLQFF.

The rearrangement links TRBV29-1 to TRBJ1-2; perhaps TRBD1 as D (5 bases). Trimming stripped 2 bases from V and 8 bases from J, with 9 bases between. Germline assignment: CDR1 SQVTM and CDR2 ANQGSEA. The CDR3 spans 11 residues. The CDR3 region has the DNA TGCAGCGTTGAACAGGGCGGGGGCTACACCTTC. This encodes CSVEQGGGYTF. Together with reference TRBV29-1 and TRBJ1-2, the CDR3 gives the full variable domain: SAVISQKPSRDICQRGTSLTIQCQVDSQVTMMFWYRQQPGQSLTLIATANQGSEATYESGFVIDKFPISRPNLTFSTLTVSNMSPEDSSIYLCSVEQGGGYTFGSGTRLTVV.

The CDR3 sequence: CAWRRGQGIPEAFF. The CDR3 DNA sequence: TGTGCCTGGAGGAGGGGACAGGGAATCCCTGAAGCTTTCTTT. The V call is TRBV30, the J call TRBJ1-1; 9 bases fit TRBD1. Germline values: CDR1 GTSNPN, CDR2 SVGIG (reference sequence). The V gene end was trimmed by 3 bases and the J gene end by 6 bases; junction bases not matched to a gene: 8. CDR3 length equals 14 residues.

This clone was seen more than once but under ten times. The DNA for the CDR3 is TGCAGCGCCAACCGGGACAGGGGGAGCGAGCAGTACTTC. It is translated as CSANRDRGSEQYF. The chain combines TRBV29-1 with TRBJ2-7, with TRBD1 matching 11 bases. The germline V gene encodes CDR1 SQVTM and CDR2 ANQGSEA. V trimming: 7 bases; J trimming: 6 bases; junction bases outside the gene matches: 8. This CDR3 has 13 residues.

This chain joins TRBV11-2 and TRBJ1-1; tentative D call: TRBD1 (6 bases). The V and J ends lost 5 bases and 1 base respectively, with 14 bases between them. Germline CDR1 SGHAT, CDR2 FQNNGV. This CDR3 is 15 amino acids long. In DNA form, the CDR3 reads TGTGCCAGCAGCCTACAGGGTATCGAGAACACTGAAGCTTTCTTT. This encodes CASSLQGIENTEAFF. Drawing the rest from reference TRBV11-2 and TRBJ1-1, the complete variable domain is EAGVAQSPRYKIIEKRQSVAFWCNPISGHATLYWYQQILGQGPKLLIQFQNNGVVDDSQLPKDRFSAERLKGVDSTLKIQPAKLEDSAVYLCASSLQGIENTEAFFGQGTRLTVV.

V and J are TRBV4-3 and TRBJ2-3, with TRBD2 identical over 15 bases. V lost 3 bases, J lost 3 bases, and 4 bases stayed unmatched. This CDR3 has 17 amino acids. Germline V lookup: CDR1 LGHNA, CDR2 YSLEER. CDR3 coding DNA: TGCGCCAGCAGCCAGGGGACTAGCGGGGGGCAAACAGATACGCAGTATTTT. Encoded protein: CASSQGTSGGQTDTQYF.

The chain is built from TRBV5-1 and TRBJ1-2; D may be TRBD1 (5 bases). This CDR3 contains 13 residues. Germline V gene lookup returns CDR1 SGHRS and CDR2 YFSETQ. The V end was cut by 5 bases, the J end by 3 bases, with 11 bases between. This CDR3 is CASSYTGDYGYTF. The CDR3 nucleotides are TGCGCCAGCAGTTATACAGGAGACTATGGCTACACCTTC. The variable domain in full, completed from reference TRBV5-1 and TRBJ1-2, reads KAGVTQTPRYLIKTRGQQVTLSCSPISGHRSVSWYQQTPGQGLQFLFEYFSETQRNKGNFPGRFSGRQFSNSRSEMNVSTLELGDSALYLCASSYTGDYGYTFGSGTRLTVV.

This chain links TRBV7-9 with TRBJ2-7, with 7 bases identical to TRBD1. Trimming took 4 bases from V and 5 from J; bases not matched to a gene: 11. CDR3 length equals 15 residues. Germline assignment: CDR1 SEHNR and CDR2 FQNEAQ (reference sequence). For the CDR3, the DNA is TGTGCCAGCAGCTCACAGTTACAGGGGCCCCACGAGCAGTACTTC. This translates into CASSSQLQGPHEQYF.

V usage is TRBV29-1 and J usage is TRBJ2-1; D possibly corresponds to TRBD1 (6 bases). The CDR3 contains 16 residues. Germline CDR1 reads SQVTM; CDR2 reads ANQGSEA. The germline V and J ends were trimmed by 4 bases and 9 bases, with 25 bases remaining between them. CDR3 protein: CSVGLFGRGLPGEQFF. CDR3 bases: TGCAGCGTTGGACTTTTTGGCAGGGGTCTCCCCGGTGAGCAGTTCTTC.

The genes are TRBV5-1 and TRBJ2-7; TRBD2 agrees at 13 bases. Germline V gene data show CDR1 as SGHRS and CDR2 as YFSETQ. The CDR3 sequence is 19 residues long. J lost 0 bases, V lost 4 bases, and 13 bases had no gene match. The CDR3 here is CASSPQGLAGSFNSYEQYF. The CDR3 nucleotides read TGCGCCAGCAGCCCCCAGGGACTAGCGGGGTCATTCAACTCCTACGAGCAGTACTTC. The full variable domain, with the rest looked up from reference TRBV5-1 and TRBJ2-7, is KAGVTQTPRYLIKTRGQQVTLSCSPISGHRSVSWYQQTPGQGLQFLFEYFSETQRNKGNFPGRFSGRQFSNSRSEMNVSTLELGDSALYLCASSPQGLAGSFNSYEQYFGPGTRLTVT.